This T cell receptor beta chain is from a study of CD8+ T cells in alopecia areata (dated by TCRdb to 2017 to 2018). Study-wide context: Female C3H/HeJ recipients, 7-10 weeks old, were grafted with skin from C3H/HeJ donors with spontaneous alopecia (roughly 6-13 months old). In both human patients and the C3H/HeJ mouse model, the study applied high-throughput TCRbeta sequencing to look at T cell clonal expansion in alopecia areata. On the human side, TCRbeta sequencing was run on scalp tissue and on sorted CD4+ and CD8+ peripheral blood T cells from healthy controls and from alopecia areata patients with either patchy or totalis/universalis disease. Scalp clonality was compared among normal scalp (n=4), patchy alopecia areata scalp (n=8), and alopecia totalis/universalis scalp (n=8). The RNA source kit depended on sample type: the PAXgene miRNA kit for fixed scalp, the miRNeasy kit for PBMCs, and the RNeasy kit for mouse skin. Amplification of TCRbeta CDR3 regions was done by immunoSEQ multiplex PCR using 35 Vbeta forward primers and 13 Jbeta reverse primers.

Libraries were prepared through the immunoSEQ multiplex PCR assay. For TCR sequencing, RNA was extracted from every sample and reverse transcribed into cDNA to serve as template. First-strand cDNA was synthesized with SuperScript III using a 2:1 mix of oligo-dT and random hexamers. A synthetic immune receptor repertoire was used to gauge amplification bias, and whatever bias remained was removed computationally. Sequencing of the libraries was done on Illumina HiSeq using 60 bp reads that spanned the CDR3 and were read from J toward V. The study's processing was this. Raw reads were preprocessed to remove errors, and CDR3 was defined according to IMGT conventions as the region from the conserved cysteine to phenylalanine. Clonality was computed as 1 minus the Shannon entropy, with the entropy normalized by log2 of the number of productive unique TCRs. Whether scalp clones were CD4 or CD8 was inferred by matching scalp TCRbeta sequences against CD4 and CD8 repertoires sorted from blood. TCRdb obtained this table from immuneACCESS and retained in-frame rearrangements with V and J assigned. These tables miss some clones; where compared with another copy, unresolved V genes account for less than half of the shortfall, and the remainder is unexplained. The V and J calls and the clone size are those of that table, but D and trimming were determined from the DNA. This sample is represented by more than 250,000 clones, with no singletons among them. 0.9% to 1.5% of the sample rests with the top ten.

This clone has more than one count but fewer than ten. Its antigen is not yet known. For this mouse receptor, gene names and germline sequences are murine. Pooled mouse cutaneous lymph node cells were stained for CD4, CD8alpha, NKG2D, NKG2ACE and other markers, then sorted on a BD Influx. The full study reports these points: Shared TCR sequences between patients were less evident than in mice, which may be partly attributable to HLA diversity in the patient population. Lesional scalp, especially in alopecia totalis/universalis, showed higher clonality and more expanded CD8+ clones than normal scalp, suggesting antigenic drive. Unlike mouse skin, which is dominated by gammadelta T cells, normal human skin has resident alphabeta T cells that are also sequenced, and this complicates analysis of the scalp TCR repertoire.

This receptor was identified in a C3H/HeJ mouse with alopecia areata. Members of this strain share the MHC haplotype H2-k. The sample comprised CD4+ T cells sorted from a lymph node.

CDR3 DNA (partial): TGTGCCAGCAGTGAACTGGGGGGCTCCTAT. This encodes CASSELGGSY. The entire CDR3 reads CASSELGGSYEQYF. The chain is encoded by TRBV13-1 joined to TRBJ2-7; 9 of the junction bases match TRBD2. Read sequence stops 4 residues before the CDR3 end, and the germline J gene provides the missing end. Sequences NSHNY (CDR1) and SYGAGN (CDR2) are obtained from the germline V gene. From its cysteine to its phenylalanine, the CDR3 spans 14 amino acids. Part of the CDR3 DNA is given, 30 bases translated from base 1. Trimming accounts for 2 bases at V and 0 bases at J, while the number of junction bases matched to no gene is 0.